The T cell receptor (beta chain) described here comes from a study of CXCR3-negative and CXCR3-positive naive CD8 T cells. Background on the study: Total TRB output reached 130 million or so reads, about 1.5 +/- 0.3 million per library.

TRB cDNA libraries were made by UMI-labeled 5' RACE. TCRdb reworked the 5' RACE reads into one entry per CDR3 protein, no DNA. The listing contains some 130,000 distinct CDR3 sequences. Germline V gene sequence: CDR1 SGHTA, CDR2 FQGTGA. CDR3 length: 16 residues. CD8+ T cell subsets were each sorted in triplicate, approximately 300,000 cells apiece. Naive cells were sorted as CD45RO-, CCR7+, CD27+ and CD95-. To note about this clonotype: Its antigen is unidentified.

Notes on the study in general: Researchers report that CXCR3-positive naive cells carry more hydrophobic TRB CDR3s than CXCR3-negative naive cells.

The receptor was derived from a human donor in good health. Some clones in this sample may be carry-over from other donors' samples. The specimen sequenced was naive CXCR3- CD8+ T cells from blood. Subset indicated: CD45RO-CCR7+CD27+CD95- naive CD8+ T cells lacking CXCR3 (TNR3-). The chain carries TRBV7-3 and TRBJ2-2. The CDR3 loop is CASSLGSEVYTGELFF. Full variable domain (rest looked up from reference TRBV7-3 and TRBJ2-2): GAGVSQTPSNKVTEKGKYVELRCDPISGHTALYWYRQSLGQGPEFLIYFQGTGAADDSGLPNDRFFAVRPEGSVSTLKIQRTERGDSAVYLCASSLGSEVYTGELFFGEGSRLTVL.